The 32 T cell receptor beta chains below come from one sample, sequenced in a study of CD8 T cells in ankylosing spondylitis. TCRdb used MiXCR to reprocess the 5' RACE reads, holding one entry per CDR3 protein. The sample carries hundreds of thousands of distinct CDR3 sequences, more than 20% recorded once. Specimen: blood, either unsorted or a sorted T cell fraction (not recorded which). These receptors all stem from a female donor with ankylosing spondylitis or in good health (not recorded which).

This clonotype was observed at least ten times. The J gene is TRBJ2-5, the V gene TRBV20-1; 8 bases fit TRBD1. CDR1 is DFQATT, CDR2 SNEGSKA, per germline (reference sequence). CDR3 size: 16 residues. Unmatched junction bases numbered 15, after V lost 5 bases and J lost 4 bases. CDR3 nucleotides: TGCAGTGCTTTACCCTTCGGACAGGGTAATATAGAGACCCAGTACTTC. It is translated as CSALPFGQGNIETQYF.

This chain joins TRBV20-1 and TRBJ2-3, with D possibly matching TRBD2 (6 bases). V lost 4 bases and J lost 3, with 26 bases in between. CDR3 length equals 18 residues. CDR1 DFQATT and CDR2 SNEGSKA come from the germline V gene (reference sequence). The CDR3 region has the DNA TGCAGTGCTATAAAACCAAGACTAGTTTTTGCCCCGACAGATACGCAGTATTTT. Protein: CSAIKPRLVFAPTDTQYF.

This clonotype occurred a few times. The rearrangement uses TRBV10-2 and TRBJ2-1; D remains unclear. The germline V and J ends were trimmed by 3 bases and 4 bases, with 7 bases remaining between them. The germline gives CDR1 WSHSY, CDR2 SAAADI. The CDR3 runs to 13 residues. Written as DNA, the CDR3 is TGCGCCAGCAGTGAACAGAATTACAATGAGCAGTTCTTC. The encoded protein is CASSEQNYNEQFF.

This clonotype has a handful of counts. The chain couples TRBV18 to TRBJ1-5; 10 bases fit TRBD1. CDR3 length equals 16 residues. Germline V gene lookup returns CDR1 KGHSH and CDR2 LQKENI. The V and J ends lost 0 bases and 6 bases, in that order; junction bases with no gene match: 5. Written as DNA, the CDR3 is TGTGCCAGCTCACCACCAGGGACAGGGGCGCGTCAGCCCCAGCATTTT. Translation: CASSPPGTGARQPQHF.

This clonotype came up a few times. The J gene is TRBJ2-3, the V gene TRBV5-6; D is tentatively TRBD1 or TRBD2 (5 bases each). In germline, CDR1 is SGHDT, CDR2 YYEEEE. The CDR3 loop spans 13 amino acids. Trimming cost V 5 bases and J 4 bases, with 11 bases left between them. The CDR3 coding sequence is TGTGCCAGCAGAACGCAGGGAGCAGATACGCAGTATTTT. Its translation: CASRTQGADTQYF.

The chain links TRBV20-1 to TRBJ1-1; 8 positions agree with TRBD1. After removal of 2 bases from V and 1 base from J, the junction contained 6 bases not matched to a gene. The germline V gene encodes CDR1 DFQATT and CDR2 SNEGSKA (reference sequence). The CDR3 is 15 residues long. CDR3 in amino acids: CSARSGQGQNTEAFF. DNA for the CDR3: TGCAGTGCTAGATCCGGACAGGGTCAGAACACTGAAGCTTTCTTT.

The chain combines TRBV11-2 with TRBJ2-3; tentatively, D is TRBD1 or TRBD2 (6 bases each). The CDR3 contains 16 residues. CDR1 is SGHAT and CDR2 is FQNNGV in the germline V gene. The ends were cut back, 5 bases at V and 5 bases at J, with 20 bases in the middle. The CDR3 loop reads CASSKGGRLAEDTQYF. The CDR3 DNA follows: TGTGCCAGCAGCAAAGGGGGGCGGCTAGCTGAAGATACGCAGTATTTT. Full variable domain (remainder filled in from reference TRBV11-2 and TRBJ2-3): EAGVAQSPRYKIIEKRQSVAFWCNPISGHATLYWYQQILGQGPKLLIQFQNNGVVDDSQLPKDRFSAERLKGVDSTLKIQPAKLEDSAVYLCASSKGGRLAEDTQYFGPGTRLTVL.

The chain combines TRBV12-3 or TRBV12-4 with TRBJ2-2, with D perhaps matching TRBD2 (5 bases). The CDR3 loop spans 15 amino acids. The V gene lost 3 bases and the J gene lost 2 bases, with 10 bases spanning the gap. The CDR3 spells CASSLPSRNTGELFF. In nucleotides, the CDR3 is TGTGCCAGCAGTTTGCCTAGCCGAAACACCGGGGAGCTGTTTTTT.

For this clonotype: This may be a read error, as it is one base from a much larger clone. The chain couples TRBV20-1 to TRBJ2-7, with unresolved D. CDR1 DFQATT and CDR2 SNEGSKA come from the germline V gene (reference sequence). The CDR3 has 11 residues. V was clipped by 2 bases and J by 2 bases, with 4 bases between them. The CDR3 bases are TGCAGTGCTAGAAAGACCTACGAGCAGTACTTC. Its protein product is CSARKTYEQYF.

The chain recombines TRBV5-1 with TRBJ1-1; D gene uncertain. This CDR3 is built from 13 residues. Trimming removed 3 bases from V and 5 bases from J, with 11 bases in between. Germline V gives CDR1 SGHRS, CDR2 YFSETQ. The DNA for the CDR3 is TGCGCCAGCAGCTGGCTAGGACTTACTGAAGCTTTCTTT. Its translation is CASSWLGLTEAFF.

This clonotype was counted only a few times. The chain couples TRBV15 to TRBJ1-1, with 7 bases identical to TRBD1. V was pared by 3 bases and J by 8 bases, with 3 bases of the junction left unmatched. In germline, CDR1 is LNHNV, CDR2 YYDKDF (reference sequence). The CDR3 sequence is 12 residues long. CDR3 coding DNA: TGTGCCACCAGCAGCCTGACAGGGGAAGCTTTCTTT. Amino acids: CATSSLTGEAFF. Complete variable domain (other parts from reference TRBV15 and TRBJ1-1): DAMVIQNPRYQVTQFGKPVTLSCSQTLNHNVMYWYQQKSSQAPKLLFHYYDKDFNNEADTPDNFQSRRPNTSFCFLDIRSPGLGDTAMYLCATSSLTGEAFFGQGTRLTVV.

This clonotype came up many times. The chain links TRBV12-3 or TRBV12-4 to TRBJ2-3; a weak D match, TRBD2 (6 bases). Trimming pared 5 bases from V and 4 bases from J, leaving 7 bases between. There are 12 residues in the CDR3. This CDR3 reads CASSRLADTQYF. Written as DNA, the CDR3 is TGTGCCAGCAGTCGACTAGCAGATACGCAGTATTTT.

This clonotype was observed at least ten times. The chain recombines TRBV20-1 with TRBJ2-1, with 15 bases lining up with TRBD2. Germline assignment: CDR1 DFQATT and CDR2 SNEGSKA (reference sequence). V lost 1 base to trimming and J lost 6 bases; unmatched junction nucleotides: 1. The CDR3 has 15 amino acids. The CDR3 reads CSARAGLAGGNEQFF. CDR3 sequence (DNA): TGCAGTGCTAGAGCGGGACTAGCGGGAGGCAATGAGCAGTTCTTC.

In this sample, this clonotype turned up a few times. The gene calls are TRBV4-3 and TRBJ2-2; 10 bases fit TRBD2. The CDR3 extends over 16 amino acids. Germline V CDR1 and CDR2: LGHNA, YSLEER. Trimming took 0 bases from V and 6 from J; bases not matched to a gene: 4. The CDR3 region is CASSQDPSGSPGELFF. DNA for the CDR3: TGCGCCAGCAGCCAAGACCCTAGCGGGAGCCCCGGGGAGCTGTTTTTT.

This clonotype was found many times. J is TRBJ2-3 and V is TRBV20-1; possible D gene TRBD2, 5 bases. Germline CDR1 is DFQATT and CDR2 is SNEGSKA (reference sequence). Trimming pared 4 bases from V and 1 base from J, leaving 6 bases between. The CDR3 extends over 12 amino acids. The CDR3 DNA reads as TGCAGTGCTAAGGGAGGCACAGATACGCAGTATTTT. Amino acids: CSAKGGTDTQYF.

The V gene is TRBV20-1, the J gene TRBJ2-7; 10 nucleotides match TRBD2. Losses at the gene ends were 2 bases for V and 4 bases for J; bases not matched to a gene: 2. This CDR3 is 13 amino acids long. The V gene's germline CDR1 is DFQATT and CDR2 SNEGSKA (reference sequence). The CDR3 is CSARKLAGYEQYF. DNA for the CDR3: TGCAGTGCTAGAAAACTAGCGGGGTACGAGCAGTACTTC.

V gene TRBV20-1 combines with J gene TRBJ2-5; a possible D gene is TRBD2 (5 bases). Between the trimmed V and J ends, which lost 2 bases and 0 bases, there was a span of 10 bases. The germline V gene has CDR1 DFQATT and CDR2 SNEGSKA (reference sequence). The CDR3 is 14 residues long. This CDR3 reads CSARSWENQETQYF. CDR3 sequence (DNA): TGCAGTGCTAGATCATGGGAGAACCAAGAGACCCAGTACTTC.

This clonotype was picked up a small number of times. This chain joins TRBV15 and TRBJ2-1; D is uncertain. Per the germline V gene, CDR1 is LNHNV and CDR2 is YYDKDF (reference sequence). There are 12 residues in the CDR3. Trimming removed 3 bases from V and 9 bases from J, with 9 bases in between. The CDR3 spells CATSREVGEQFF. The CDR3 region has the DNA TGTGCCACCAGCAGGGAAGTAGGTGAGCAGTTCTTC.

This chain links TRBV6-5 with TRBJ2-7, with 10 bases aligning to TRBD1. The J segment lost 7 bases and the V segment lost 2 bases, leaving 5 bases of the junction unmatched. Germline lookup yields CDR1 MNHEY and CDR2 SVGAGI. This CDR3 spans 14 amino acids. The CDR3 region is CASSYGTGVFEQYF. DNA for the CDR3: TGTGCCAGCAGTTACGGGACAGGGGTTTTTGAGCAGTACTTC.

This chain joins TRBV20-1 and TRBJ1-1; no firm D call. Per germline, CDR1 DFQATT and CDR2 SNEGSKA (reference sequence). This CDR3 has 14 amino acids. The V gene lost 3 bases and the J gene lost 3 bases, with 14 bases spanning the gap. The CDR3 DNA sequence: TGCAGTGCTAGGACCCCCTTAGGGCACACTGAAGCTTTCTTT. Translating it yields CSARTPLGHTEAFF.

The chain employs TRBV10-3 and TRBJ2-6; D is ambiguous. The CDR3 is 14 amino acids. Trimming pared 8 bases from V and 0 bases from J, leaving 8 bases between. The germline V gene has CDR1 ENHRY and CDR2 SYGVKD. The DNA for the CDR3 is TGTGCCATCGCGCCCGACTCTGGGGCCAACGTCCTGACTTTC. Amino acid sequence: CAIAPDSGANVLTF.

This clonotype has a count of ten or more. The chain uses TRBV20-1 and TRBJ2-7; D is uncertain. In germline, CDR1 is DFQATT, CDR2 SNEGSKA (reference sequence). Trimming removed 6 bases from V and 2 bases from J, with 11 bases in between. CDR3 length: 12 residues. CDR3 in DNA: TGCAGTGCCCCTGGAGTGGCCTACGAGCAGTACTTC. Its protein is CSAPGVAYEQYF.

The chain joins TRBV29-1 to TRBJ1-2; D is possibly TRBD1 (5 bases). Trimming stripped 4 bases from V and 2 bases from J, with 8 bases between. The CDR3 has 12 amino acids. From germline, CDR1 is SQVTM and CDR2 ANQGSEA. In DNA form, the CDR3 reads TGCAGCGTTGGAGGGGAGAACTATGGCTACACCTTC. This encodes CSVGGENYGYTF. Full variable domain (remainder filled in from reference TRBV29-1 and TRBJ1-2): SAVISQKPSRDICQRGTSLTIQCQVDSQVTMMFWYRQQPGQSLTLIATANQGSEATYESGFVIDKFPISRPNLTFSTLTVSNMSPEDSSIYLCSVGGENYGYTFGSGTRLTVV.

This clonotype was counted a few times. The genes are TRBV10-3 and TRBJ1-1; D may be TRBD1 (5 bases). The CDR3 has 13 amino acids. V gave up 8 bases and J gave up 2 bases, with 12 bases separating them. Germline-derived CDR1 and CDR2 are ENHRY and SYGVKD. CDR3 protein: CAIGDGLNTEAFF. In nucleotides, the CDR3 is TGTGCCATCGGGGACGGATTAAACACTGAAGCTTTCTTT.

This clonotype was counted ten times or more. This chain connects TRBV20-1 to TRBJ2-5; 8 nucleotides agree with TRBD2. V lost 6 bases, J lost 2 bases, and 5 bases stayed unmatched. The germline V gene encodes CDR1 DFQATT and CDR2 SNEGSKA (reference sequence). The CDR3 covers 13 residues. CDR3 protein: CSATTSAQETQYF. Here the CDR3 DNA reads TGCAGTGCCACGACTAGCGCGCAAGAGACCCAGTACTTC.

This clonotype was found a few times. In DNA form, the CDR3 reads TGTGCCAGCAGTAGCACCGGGACATTGAACACTGAAGCTTTCTTT. It encodes CASSSTGTLNTEAFF. The J gene is TRBJ1-1, the V gene TRBV12-3 or TRBV12-4; D is perhaps TRBD1 (6 bases). V was trimmed by 5 bases and J by 0 bases, leaving 13 bases between them. The CDR3 covers 15 residues.

This clonotype was picked up a small number of times. The chain uses TRBV10-3 and TRBJ2-7; D gene ambiguous. CDR3 length: 12 amino acids. V shed 2 bases and J shed 3 bases, with 5 bases lying between them. Looked up from germline, CDR1 is ENHRY and CDR2 is SYGVKD. The DNA for the CDR3 is TGTGCCATCAGTGAGAGGTTCTACGAGCAGTACTTC. Protein: CAISERFYEQYF.

V usage is TRBV7-6 and J usage is TRBJ2-1; the match to TRBD2 covers 8 bases. V gave up 0 bases and J gave up 8 bases; unmatched junction bases: 3. The CDR3 is 14 amino acids. Germline-derived CDR1 and CDR2 are SGHVS and FNYEAQ. CDR3 sequence reads: CASSLAGTRYEQFF. The CDR3 DNA reads as TGTGCCAGCAGCTTAGCTGGGACTAGATATGAGCAGTTCTTC.

The chain couples TRBV20-1 to TRBJ1-1, with D perhaps matching TRBD1 (5 bases). Germline values: CDR1 DFQATT, CDR2 SNEGSKA (reference sequence). CDR3 length: 14 residues. The V and J ends lost 2 bases and 0 bases respectively, with 10 bases between them. CDR3 DNA sequence: TGCAGTGCTAGATTGGAGGGGCTGAACACTGAAGCTTTCTTT. Translating it yields CSARLEGLNTEAFF.

The chain employs TRBV19 and TRBJ2-2; perhaps TRBD2 as D (5 bases). Germline CDR1 LNHDA, CDR2 SQIVND (reference sequence). Trimming shortened V by 7 bases and J by 6 bases, and 9 bases separated the two germline ends. The CDR3 has 12 residues. CDR3: CASKRGSGELFF. DNA of the CDR3: TGTGCCAGTAAACGGGGTTCCGGGGAGCTGTTTTTT.

This clonotype occurred many times. This chain links TRBV20-1 with TRBJ2-2; 7 nucleotides match TRBD2. The CDR3 runs 15 residues. CDR1 is DFQATT and CDR2 is SNEGSKA in the germline V gene (reference sequence). With V trimmed by 3 bases and J by 3 bases, 7 bases remained unmatched. CDR3 region: CSASRGRADTGELFF. The CDR3, as DNA: TGCAGTGCTAGTCGGGGGAGGGCCGACACCGGGGAGCTGTTTTTT.

This chain connects TRBV6-5 to TRBJ1-3; D may be TRBD1 (6 bases). The CDR3 loop spans 17 amino acids. The ends were cut back, 2 bases at V and 4 bases at J, with 18 bases in the middle. The germline gives CDR1 MNHEY, CDR2 SVGAGI. The CDR3 here is CASSYTVQGVKGNTIYF. CDR3 DNA: TGTGCCAGCAGTTACACCGTACAGGGAGTAAAGGGAAACACCATATATTTT.